The T cell receptor beta chain under discussion was sequenced for a study of shared clonotypes between healthy human individuals. Broader study findings: Between a few donors, naive CD4 clonotypes were shared at a level of about 5%. Rarefaction revealed incomplete sorted-subset sequencing despite large depth. On the whole, naive subsets had larger estimated richness than memory subsets had. Some clonotypes were shared by all four sorted-subset donors, while others were not shared. The non-shared ones had lower generation probabilities than the shared ones.

The germline V gene has CDR1 GTSNPN and CDR2 SVGIG (reference sequence). With 2 bases clipped from V and 10 bases from J, the junction kept 8 bases outside the gene matches. This CDR3 has 14 residues. Terminally differentiated effector memory CD45RA+ cells were left out of the naive CD8 fraction, which was CD45RO-negative and positively selected for CCR7. To note about this clone: Its antigen remains unidentified.

The protocol was immunoSEQ multiplex PCR, while the TCRdb copy is restricted to in-frame clones and leaves out a portion. The data hold 2 million or so clones, with roughly 94% observed a single time. The TCR originated in a man aged 18 to 29 in good health. Sequencing was carried out using naive CD8+ T cells sorted from blood. V usage is TRBV30 and J usage is TRBJ2-1, with 10 bases identical to TRBD2. The DNA of the CDR3 is TGTGCCTGGAGTCAAGCGGGGGGGGAGGTGGAGCAGTTCTTC. This translates into CAWSQAGGEVEQFF.